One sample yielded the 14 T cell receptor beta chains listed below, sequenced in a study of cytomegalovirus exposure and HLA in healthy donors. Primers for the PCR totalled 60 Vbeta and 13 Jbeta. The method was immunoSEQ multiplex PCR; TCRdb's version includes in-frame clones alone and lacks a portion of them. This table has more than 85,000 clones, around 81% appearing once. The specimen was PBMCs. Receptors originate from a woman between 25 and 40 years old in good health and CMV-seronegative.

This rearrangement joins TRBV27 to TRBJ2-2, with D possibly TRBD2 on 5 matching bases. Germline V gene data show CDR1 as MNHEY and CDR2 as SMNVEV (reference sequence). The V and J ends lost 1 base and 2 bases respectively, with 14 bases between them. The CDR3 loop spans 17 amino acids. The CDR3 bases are TGTGCCAGCAGTTTATTCATGCTAGCACAAAACACCGGGGAGCTGTTTTTT. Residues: CASSLFMLAQNTGELFF.

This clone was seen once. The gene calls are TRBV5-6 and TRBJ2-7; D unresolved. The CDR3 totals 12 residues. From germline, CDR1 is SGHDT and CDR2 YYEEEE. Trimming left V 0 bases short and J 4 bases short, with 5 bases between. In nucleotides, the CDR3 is TGTGCCAGCAGCTTGGCCTCGTACGAGCAGTACTTC. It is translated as CASSLASYEQYF.

The DNA for the CDR3 is TGTGCCAGCAGTTTATTACCTCCCGGACAGGGTGGAGAGACCCAGTACTTC. Translation gives CASSLLPPGQGGETQYF. The chain couples TRBV27 to TRBJ2-5, with TRBD1 matching 8 bases. This CDR3 has 17 residues. The germline CDR1 and CDR2 sequences are MNHEY and SMNVEV (reference sequence). J lost 4 bases, V lost 1 base, and 11 bases had no gene match.

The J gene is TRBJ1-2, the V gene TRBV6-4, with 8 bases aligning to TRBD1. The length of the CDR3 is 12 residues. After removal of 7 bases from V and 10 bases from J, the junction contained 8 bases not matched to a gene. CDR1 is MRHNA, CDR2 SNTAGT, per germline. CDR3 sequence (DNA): TGTGCCAGCACCCAGGACAGGGTAAACTACACCTTC. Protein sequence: CASTQDRVNYTF.

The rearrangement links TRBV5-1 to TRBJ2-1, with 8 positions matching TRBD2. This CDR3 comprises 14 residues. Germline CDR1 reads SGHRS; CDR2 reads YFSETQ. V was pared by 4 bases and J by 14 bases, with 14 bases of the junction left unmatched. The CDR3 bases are TGCGCCAGCAGCGGGGAGACTAGCGTCTTAAGGGAGTTCTTC. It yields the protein CASSGETSVLREFF. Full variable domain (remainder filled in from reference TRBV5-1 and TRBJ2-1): KAGVTQTPRYLIKTRGQQVTLSCSPISGHRSVSWYQQTPGQGLQFLFEYFSETQRNKGNFPGRFSGRQFSNSRSEMNVSTLELGDSALYLCASSGETSVLREFFGPGTRLTVL.

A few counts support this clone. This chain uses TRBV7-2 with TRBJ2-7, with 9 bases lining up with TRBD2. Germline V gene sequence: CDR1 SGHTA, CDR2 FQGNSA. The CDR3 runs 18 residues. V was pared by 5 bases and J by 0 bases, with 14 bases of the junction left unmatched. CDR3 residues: CASSKRISRGRASYEQYF. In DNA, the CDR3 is TGTGCCAGCAGCAAAAGGATTTCGCGCGGGAGGGCCTCCTACGAGCAGTACTTC.

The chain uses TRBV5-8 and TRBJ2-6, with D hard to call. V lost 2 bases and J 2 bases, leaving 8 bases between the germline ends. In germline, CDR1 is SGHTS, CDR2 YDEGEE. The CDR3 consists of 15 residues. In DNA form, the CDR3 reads TGTGCCAGCAGCTTTCGCGCGCCTGGGGCCAACGTCCTGACTTTC. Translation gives CASSFRAPGANVLTF.

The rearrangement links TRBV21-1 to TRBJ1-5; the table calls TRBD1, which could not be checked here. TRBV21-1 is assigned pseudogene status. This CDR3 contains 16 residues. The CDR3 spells CASTRQGDYSNQPQHF. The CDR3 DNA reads TGTGCCAGCACCCGACAGGGAGACTATAGCAATCAGCCCCAGCATTTT.

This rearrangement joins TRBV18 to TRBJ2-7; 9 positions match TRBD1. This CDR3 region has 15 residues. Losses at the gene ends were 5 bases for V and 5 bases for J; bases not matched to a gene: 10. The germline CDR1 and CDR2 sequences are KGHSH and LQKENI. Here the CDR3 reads CASSSGTGKINEQYF. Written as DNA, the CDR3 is TGTGCCAGCTCATCGGGGACAGGGAAAATCAACGAGCAGTACTTC.

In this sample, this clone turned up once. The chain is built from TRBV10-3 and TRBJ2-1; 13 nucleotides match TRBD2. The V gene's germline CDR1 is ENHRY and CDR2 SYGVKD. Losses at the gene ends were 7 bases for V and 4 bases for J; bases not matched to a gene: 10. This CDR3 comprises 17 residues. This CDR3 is CAITRTSGGGVYNEQFF. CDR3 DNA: TGTGCCATCACAAGGACTAGCGGGGGAGGGGTTTACAATGAGCAGTTCTTC.

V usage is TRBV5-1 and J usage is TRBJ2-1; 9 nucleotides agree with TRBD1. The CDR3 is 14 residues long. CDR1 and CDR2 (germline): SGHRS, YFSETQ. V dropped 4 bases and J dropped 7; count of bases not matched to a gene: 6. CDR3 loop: CASSPRTGENEQFF. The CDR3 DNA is TGCGCCAGCAGCCCACGGACAGGGGAAAATGAGCAGTTCTTC.

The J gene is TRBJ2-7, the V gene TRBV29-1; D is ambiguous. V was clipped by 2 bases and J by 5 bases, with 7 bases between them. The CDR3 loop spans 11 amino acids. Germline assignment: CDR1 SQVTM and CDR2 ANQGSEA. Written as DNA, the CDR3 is TGCAGCGTTGAAAGCTTCAACGAGCAGTACTTC. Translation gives CSVESFNEQYF.

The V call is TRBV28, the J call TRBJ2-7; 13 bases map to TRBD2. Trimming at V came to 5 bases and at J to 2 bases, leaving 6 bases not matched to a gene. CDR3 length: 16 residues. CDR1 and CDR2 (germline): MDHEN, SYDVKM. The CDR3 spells CASSGGTSGTTYEQYF. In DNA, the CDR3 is TGTGCCAGCAGTGGTGGGACTAGCGGGACGACCTACGAGCAGTACTTC.

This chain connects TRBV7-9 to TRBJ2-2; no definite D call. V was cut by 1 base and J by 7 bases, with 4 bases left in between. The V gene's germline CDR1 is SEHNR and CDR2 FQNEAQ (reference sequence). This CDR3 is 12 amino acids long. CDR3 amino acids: CASSLVNGELFF. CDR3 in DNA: TGTGCCAGCAGCTTAGTCAACGGGGAGCTGTTTTTT.